The T cell receptor (beta chain) under discussion was sequenced for a study of blood T cells in healthy people across ages. Then a second PCR, running roughly 7 to 12 cycles, was carried out with a sample-barcoded 5' primer and a J-beta primer mix. TCRdb processed the 5' RACE reads anew with MiXCR; each CDR3 protein has one entry. The table has roughly 1.9 million distinct CDR3 sequences, more than 35% seen once. This CDR3 region has 14 residues. V shed 2 bases and J 5 bases; nucleotides not matched to a gene: 4. The germline CDR1 and CDR2 sequences are MNHEY and SVGAGI. This clonotype was seen more than once but under ten times.

Sequencing was done on a sample of blood. The chain couples TRBV6-5 to TRBJ2-7, with TRBD1 identical over 9 bases. The TCR comes from a human donor in good health. The CDR3 sequence is CASSYHGQGNEQYF. The CDR3 DNA follows: TGTGCCAGCAGTTACCACGGACAGGGGAACGAGCAGTACTTC.